One and the same sample provided the 5 T cell receptor beta chains below, sequenced in a study of T cell responses to AZD1222 COVID-19 vaccine. Generated by immunoSEQ multiplex PCR, the TCRdb table keeps only in-frame clones and is missing some. The sample comprises around 110,000 clones, 90% to 95% of which are singletons, and under 3.5% rests with the top ten. The sequencing used peripheral blood, collected on day 0 of AZD1222 vaccination. Receptors were obtained from an adult in good health.

The V gene is TRBV28, the J gene TRBJ2-1, with 10 bases that match TRBD2. Germline V gene sequence: CDR1 MDHEN, CDR2 SYDVKM. The CDR3 covers 16 residues. V trimming: 3 bases; J trimming: 5 bases; junction bases outside the gene matches: 7. The CDR3 bases are TGTGCCAGCAGTTTTGTCCTAGCGGGAGTTCACAATGAGCAGTTCTTC. Protein product: CASSFVLAGVHNEQFF.

V is TRBV6-5 and J is TRBJ2-7; D tentatively reads TRBD1 or TRBD2 (6 bases each). The ends were cut back, 2 bases at V and 3 bases at J, with 8 bases in the middle. This CDR3 contains 13 residues. Germline V gene sequence: CDR1 MNHEY, CDR2 SVGAGI. CDR3 nucleotide sequence: TGTGCCAGCAGTTACGGGGGGCTCTACGAGCAGTACTTC. Residues: CASSYGGLYEQYF.

The chain joins TRBV6-5 to TRBJ1-1, with D possibly being TRBD1 (5 bases). Germline-derived CDR1 and CDR2 are MNHEY and SVGAGI. This CDR3 is 15 amino acids long. V lost 2 bases and J lost 5, with 15 bases in between. CDR3 region: CASSYTGTYKTEAFF. CDR3 in DNA: TGTGCCAGCAGTTACACGGGGACTTACAAAACTGAAGCTTTCTTT.

This sequence joins TRBV20-1 and TRBJ2-2, with D unclear. Germline CDR1 is DFQATT and CDR2 is SNEGSKA (reference sequence). Deletions cut 3 bases from V and 7 bases from J, with 12 bases between. The CDR3 loop spans 13 amino acids. CDR3 amino acids: CSASGQLGGELFF. The CDR3 nucleotides are TGCAGTGCTAGTGGCCAGCTTGGCGGGGAGCTGTTTTTT.

V and J are TRBV29-1 and TRBJ1-3; D remains ambiguous. The V end lost 5 bases, the J end lost 4 bases, and 12 bases lay between the germline ends. Germline V gene lookup returns CDR1 SQVTM and CDR2 ANQGSEA. This CDR3 is built from 13 residues. CDR3 protein: CSVLRSAGNTIYF. The CDR3, as DNA: TGCAGCGTTCTCAGGTCTGCCGGAAACACCATATATTTT.